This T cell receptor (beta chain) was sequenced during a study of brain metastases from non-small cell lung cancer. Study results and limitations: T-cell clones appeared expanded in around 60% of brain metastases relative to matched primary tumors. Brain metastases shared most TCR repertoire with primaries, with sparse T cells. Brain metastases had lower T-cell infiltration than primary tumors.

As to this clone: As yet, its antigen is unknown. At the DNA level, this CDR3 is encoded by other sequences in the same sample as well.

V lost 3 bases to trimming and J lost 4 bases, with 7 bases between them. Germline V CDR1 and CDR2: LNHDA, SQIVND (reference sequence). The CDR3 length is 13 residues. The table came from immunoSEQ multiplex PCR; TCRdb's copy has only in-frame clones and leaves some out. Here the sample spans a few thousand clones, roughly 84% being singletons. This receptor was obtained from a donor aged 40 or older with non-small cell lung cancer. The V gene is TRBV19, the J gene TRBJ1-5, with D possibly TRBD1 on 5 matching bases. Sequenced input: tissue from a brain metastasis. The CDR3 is CASSIGGNQPQHF. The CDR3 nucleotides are TGTGCCAGTAGTATCGGGGGGAATCAGCCCCAGCATTTT.